This TCR beta chain is from a study of OX40 agonist ivuxolimab in advanced cancers. Sequencing used immunoSEQ multiplex PCR; TCRdb keeps in-frame clones, though not all of them. The repertoire includes about 150,000 clones, approximately 94% of them detected once, and around 0.31% sits in the top ten. Germline V gene sequence: CDR1 SQVTM, CDR2 ANQGSEA. J gave up 8 bases and V 4 bases, and 2 bases lay outside the gene matches. The CDR3 totals 12 residues. The sequence derives from an adult with an advanced solid tumor such as melanoma, head and neck, liver or kidney cancer. Source: CD4+ or CD8+ T cells sorted from blood, taken in a trial of the OX40 agonist ivuxolimab. The V and J genes are TRBV29-1 and TRBJ2-1; 10 nucleotides match TRBD1. Here the CDR3 reads CSVAGTGDEQFF. The CDR3 DNA follows: TGCAGCGTTGCCGGGACAGGGGATGAGCAGTTCTTC.